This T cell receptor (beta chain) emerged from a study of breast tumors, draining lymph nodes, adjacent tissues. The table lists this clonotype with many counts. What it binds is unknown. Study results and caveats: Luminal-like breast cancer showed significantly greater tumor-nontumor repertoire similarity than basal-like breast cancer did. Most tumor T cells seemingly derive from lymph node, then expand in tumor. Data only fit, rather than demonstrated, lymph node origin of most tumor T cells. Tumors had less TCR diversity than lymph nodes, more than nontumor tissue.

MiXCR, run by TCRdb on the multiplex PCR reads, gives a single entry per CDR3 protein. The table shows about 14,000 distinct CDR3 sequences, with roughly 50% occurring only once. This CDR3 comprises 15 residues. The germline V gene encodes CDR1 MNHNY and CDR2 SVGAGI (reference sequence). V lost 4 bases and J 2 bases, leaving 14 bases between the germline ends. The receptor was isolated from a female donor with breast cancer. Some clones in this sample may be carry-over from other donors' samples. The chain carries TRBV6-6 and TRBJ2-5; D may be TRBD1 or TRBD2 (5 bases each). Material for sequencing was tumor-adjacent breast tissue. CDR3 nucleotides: TGTGCCAGCAGTTCGGGGCTATTGGAACAAGAGACCCAGTACTTC. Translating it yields CASSSGLLEQETQYF.